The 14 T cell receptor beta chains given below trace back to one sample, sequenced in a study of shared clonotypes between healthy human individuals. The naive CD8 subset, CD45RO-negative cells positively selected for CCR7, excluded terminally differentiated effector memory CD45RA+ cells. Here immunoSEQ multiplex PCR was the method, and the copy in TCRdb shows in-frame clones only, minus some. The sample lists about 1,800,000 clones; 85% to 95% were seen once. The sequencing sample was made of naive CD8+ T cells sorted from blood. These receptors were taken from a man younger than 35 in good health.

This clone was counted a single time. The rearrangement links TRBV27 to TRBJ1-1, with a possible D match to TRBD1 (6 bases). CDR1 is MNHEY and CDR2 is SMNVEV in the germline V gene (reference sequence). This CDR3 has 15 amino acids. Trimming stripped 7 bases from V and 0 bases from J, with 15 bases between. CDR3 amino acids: CASTPMGALNTEAFF. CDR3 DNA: TGTGCCAGCACCCCCATGGGGGCCCTGAACACTGAAGCTTTCTTT.

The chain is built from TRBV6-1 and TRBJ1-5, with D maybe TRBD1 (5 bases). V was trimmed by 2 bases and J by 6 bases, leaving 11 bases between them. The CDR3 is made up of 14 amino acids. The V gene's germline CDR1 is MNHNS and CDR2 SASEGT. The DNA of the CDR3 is TGTGCCAGCAGTGAATTTGGGGGGGGTCAGCCCCAGCATTTT. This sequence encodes CASSEFGGGQPQHF.

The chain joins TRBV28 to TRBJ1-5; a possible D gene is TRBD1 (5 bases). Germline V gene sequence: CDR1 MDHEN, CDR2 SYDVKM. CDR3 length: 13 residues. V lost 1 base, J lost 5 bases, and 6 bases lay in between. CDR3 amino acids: CASSLLGDQPQHF. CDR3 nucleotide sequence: TGTGCCAGCAGTTTATTAGGGGATCAGCCCCAGCATTTT.

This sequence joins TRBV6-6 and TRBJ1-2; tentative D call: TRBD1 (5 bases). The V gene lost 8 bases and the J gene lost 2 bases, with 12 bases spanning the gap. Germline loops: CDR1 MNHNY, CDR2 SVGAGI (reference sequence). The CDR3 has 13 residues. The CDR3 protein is CASAPWGNYGYTF. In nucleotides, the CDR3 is TGTGCCAGCGCCCCCTGGGGGAACTATGGCTACACCTTC.

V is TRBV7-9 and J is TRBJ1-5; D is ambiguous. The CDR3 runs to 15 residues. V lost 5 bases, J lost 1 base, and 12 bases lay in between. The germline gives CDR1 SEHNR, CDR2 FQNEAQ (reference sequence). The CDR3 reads CASSPTDGSNQPQHF. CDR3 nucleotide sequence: TGTGCCAGCAGCCCAACCGACGGGAGCAATCAGCCCCAGCATTTT. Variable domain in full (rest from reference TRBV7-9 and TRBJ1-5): DTGVSQNPRHKITKRGQNVTFRCDPISEHNRLYWYRQTLGQGPEFLTYFQNEAQLEKSRLLSDRFSAERPKGSFSTLEIQRTEQGDSAMYLCASSPTDGSNQPQHFGDGTRLSIL.

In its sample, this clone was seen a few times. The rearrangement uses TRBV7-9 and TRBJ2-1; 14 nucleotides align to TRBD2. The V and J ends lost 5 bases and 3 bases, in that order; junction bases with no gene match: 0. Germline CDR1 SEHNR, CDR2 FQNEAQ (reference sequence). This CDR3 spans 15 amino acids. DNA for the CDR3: TGTGCCAGCAGCGGGACTAGCGGGGGCTACAATGAGCAGTTCTTC. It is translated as CASSGTSGGYNEQFF. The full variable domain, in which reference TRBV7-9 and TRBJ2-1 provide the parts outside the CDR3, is DTGVSQNPRHKITKRGQNVTFRCDPISEHNRLYWYRQTLGQGPEFLTYFQNEAQLEKSRLLSDRFSAERPKGSFSTLEIQRTEQGDSAMYLCASSGTSGGYNEQFFGPGTRLTVL.

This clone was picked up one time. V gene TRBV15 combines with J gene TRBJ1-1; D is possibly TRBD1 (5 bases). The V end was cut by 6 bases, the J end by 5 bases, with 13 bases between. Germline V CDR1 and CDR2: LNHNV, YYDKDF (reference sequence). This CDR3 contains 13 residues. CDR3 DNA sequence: TGTGCCACCAGGGGGAGGGGTGGAACTGAAGCTTTCTTT. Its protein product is CATRGRGGTEAFF.

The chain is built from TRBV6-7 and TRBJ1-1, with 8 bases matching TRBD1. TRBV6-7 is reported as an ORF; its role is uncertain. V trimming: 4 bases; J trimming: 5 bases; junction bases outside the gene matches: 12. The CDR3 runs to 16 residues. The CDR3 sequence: CASSCRGAGGRTEAFF. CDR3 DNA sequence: TGTGCCAGCAGTTGTCGGGGGGCAGGGGGCAGAACTGAAGCTTTCTTT.

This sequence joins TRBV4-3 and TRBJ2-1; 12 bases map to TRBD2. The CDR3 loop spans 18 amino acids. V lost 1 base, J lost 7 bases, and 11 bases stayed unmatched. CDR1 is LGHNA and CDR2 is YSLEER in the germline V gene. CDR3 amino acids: CASSQGLLAGGPGNEQFF. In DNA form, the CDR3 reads TGCGCCAGCAGCCAAGGTTTGCTAGCGGGAGGGCCGGGGAATGAGCAGTTCTTC.

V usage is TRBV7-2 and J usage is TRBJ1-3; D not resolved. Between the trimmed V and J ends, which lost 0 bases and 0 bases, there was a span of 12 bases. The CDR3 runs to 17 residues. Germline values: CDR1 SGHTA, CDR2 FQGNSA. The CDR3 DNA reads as TGTGCCAGCAGCTTAGCCACCGGACTGCACTCTGGAAACACCATATATTTT. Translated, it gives CASSLATGLHSGNTIYF.

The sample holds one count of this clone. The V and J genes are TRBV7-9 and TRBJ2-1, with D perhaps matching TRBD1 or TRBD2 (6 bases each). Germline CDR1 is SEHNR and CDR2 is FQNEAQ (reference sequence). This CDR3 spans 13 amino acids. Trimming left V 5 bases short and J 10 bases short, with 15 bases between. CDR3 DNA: TGTGCCAGCAGCCCTCCGGGGGACACCGAGCAGTTCTTC. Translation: CASSPPGDTEQFF.

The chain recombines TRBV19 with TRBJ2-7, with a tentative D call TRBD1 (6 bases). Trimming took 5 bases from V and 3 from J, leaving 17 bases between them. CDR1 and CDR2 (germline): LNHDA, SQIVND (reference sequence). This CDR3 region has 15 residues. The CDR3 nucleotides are TGTGCCAGTAGTTTCGCCGACAGGTCGGGCTACGAGCAGTACTTC. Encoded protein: CASSFADRSGYEQYF.

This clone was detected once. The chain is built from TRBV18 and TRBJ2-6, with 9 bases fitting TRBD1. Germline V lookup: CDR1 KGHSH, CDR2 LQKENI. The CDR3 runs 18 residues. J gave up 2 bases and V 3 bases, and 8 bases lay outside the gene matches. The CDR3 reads CASSPRRDRDPGANVLTF. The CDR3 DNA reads TGTGCCAGCTCACCCCGCAGGGACAGGGATCCTGGGGCCAACGTCCTGACTTTC.

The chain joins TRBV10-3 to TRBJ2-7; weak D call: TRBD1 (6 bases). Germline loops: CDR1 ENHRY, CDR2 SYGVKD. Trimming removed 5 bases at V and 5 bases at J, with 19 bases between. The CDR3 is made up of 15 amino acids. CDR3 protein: CAISNTGRGENEQYF. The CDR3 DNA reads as TGTGCCATCAGTAACACCGGCAGGGGTGAGAACGAGCAGTACTTC.